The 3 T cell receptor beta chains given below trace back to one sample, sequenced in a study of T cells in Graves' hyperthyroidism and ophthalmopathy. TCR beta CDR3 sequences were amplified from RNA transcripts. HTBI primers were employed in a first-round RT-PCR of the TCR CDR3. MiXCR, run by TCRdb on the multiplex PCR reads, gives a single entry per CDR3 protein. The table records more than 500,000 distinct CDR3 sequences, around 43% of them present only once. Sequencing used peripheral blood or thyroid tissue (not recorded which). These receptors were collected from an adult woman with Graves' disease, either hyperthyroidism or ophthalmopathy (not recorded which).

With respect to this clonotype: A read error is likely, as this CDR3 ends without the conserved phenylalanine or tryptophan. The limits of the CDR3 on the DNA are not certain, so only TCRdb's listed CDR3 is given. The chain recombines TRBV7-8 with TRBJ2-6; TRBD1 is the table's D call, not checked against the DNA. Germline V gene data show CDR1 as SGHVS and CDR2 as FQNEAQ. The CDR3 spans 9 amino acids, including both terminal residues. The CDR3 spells CASSSQGAL.

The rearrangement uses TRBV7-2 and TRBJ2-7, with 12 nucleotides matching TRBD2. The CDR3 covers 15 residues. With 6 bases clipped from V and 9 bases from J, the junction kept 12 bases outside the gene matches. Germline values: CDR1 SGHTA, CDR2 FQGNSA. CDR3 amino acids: CASSRMTQLAGGQYF. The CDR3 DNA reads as TGTGCCAGCAGTCGAATGACACAACTAGCGGGGGGGCAGTACTTC.

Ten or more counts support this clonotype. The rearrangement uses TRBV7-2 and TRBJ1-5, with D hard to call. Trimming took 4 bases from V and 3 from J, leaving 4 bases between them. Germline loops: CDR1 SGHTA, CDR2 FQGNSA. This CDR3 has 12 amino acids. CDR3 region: CASSSYNQPQHF. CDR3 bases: TGTGCCAGCAGCTCGTACAATCAGCCCCAGCATTTT.